The TCR beta chain under discussion was sequenced for a study of Ad26.COV2.S vaccination and SARS-CoV-2 variants. Study findings and constraints: Breadth of non-spike TCRs did not differ between vaccinees and placebo recipients. Considerable breadth of spike-specific CD8+ and CD4+ T cell responses has reportedly been documented following vaccination. TCR breadth and depth estimates may have understated total T cell responses.

Assay used: immunoSEQ multiplex PCR; TCRdb lists only in-frame clones, some missing. The data contain some 300,000 clones, around four fifths of them singletons. The germline V gene has CDR1 LGHDT and CDR2 YNNKEL (reference sequence). Germline trimming cut 3 bases from V and 2 bases from J; bases unmatched to any gene: 8. This CDR3 is 18 amino acids long. In this sample, this clone turned up once. Its antigen is not known. Documented treatment: some 19 received Ad26.COV2.S at low or high dose, single or two shots; 5 received placebo; per-sample allocation not given. Samples were taken on day 63 after the first vaccine or placebo injection.

The V and J genes are TRBV3-1 (or the pseudogene TRBV3-2) and TRBJ2-5; 14 bases map to TRBD2. This receptor was identified in a person aged 18-65 years who received the Ad26.COV2.S COVID-19 vaccine or a placebo. This material consisted of peripheral blood, taken in a trial of Ad26.COV2.S vaccine versus placebo. The CDR3 region is CASSHPKGTSGGQETQYF. The CDR3 DNA reads TGTGCCAGCAGCCACCCTAAGGGGACTAGCGGGGGACAAGAGACCCAGTACTTC.